One sample yielded the 2 T cell receptor beta chains listed below, sequenced in a study of regulatory T cells in long-lasting Graves disease. The time point was: newly diagnosed GD, antithyroid drugs for less than 3 months. Following extraction of RNA from PBMCs, that RNA was used to make the TCR library. Arm-PCR of CDR3 regions with iRepertoire HTBI primers generated TCR beta libraries. TCRdb processed the multiplex PCR reads anew with MiXCR; each CDR3 protein has one entry. The table records 350,000 to 500,000 distinct CDR3 sequences, less than 15% of them present only once. These data were also reused for a study on T cells in Graves' hyperthyroidism and ophthalmopathy.

Sequenced material: peripheral blood mononuclear cells (PBMCs), taken at new diagnosis, from a patient treated with antithyroid drugs. All receptors come from a woman between 50 and 59 years old with Graves disease.

This clonotype has only a few counts. V and J are TRBV4-1 and TRBJ1-1; 8 nucleotides align to TRBD1. The CDR3 loop spans 17 amino acids. Germline CDR1 is MGHRA and CDR2 is YSYEKL. Trimming at V came to 0 bases and at J to 10 bases, leaving 16 bases not matched to a gene. The CDR3 protein is CASSQDPSPVQGAGAFF. The CDR3 DNA reads TGCGCCAGCAGCCAAGATCCATCGCCCGTTCAGGGGGCGGGAGCTTTCTTT.

This clonotype has just a few counts. At one end, the junction sequence differs from germline, possibly due to a read error. The chain joins TRBV18 to TRBJ1-1; D is ambiguous. This CDR3 comprises 14 residues. Germline assignment: CDR1 KGHSH and CDR2 LQKENI. DNA for the CDR3: TGTGCCAGCTCACCGCGGTCGGTGAAAACTGAAGCTTTCTTT. This codes for CASSPRSVKTEAFF.